The 25 T cell receptor beta chains presented below share a single source sample, sequenced in a study of beta chain features in type 1 diabetes. Expressed TCRB transcripts got sequenced, as all isolated RNA was reverse transcribed. Assay used: immunoSEQ multiplex PCR; TCRdb lists only in-frame clones, some missing. Seen here are roughly 610,000 clones, roughly 16% observed once, and the top ten hold about 0.093%. Sequenced input: naive CD4+ T cells from blood. The source is a young man in good health.

This clone showed up just a few times. This chain connects TRBV7-3 to TRBJ1-1, with 8 nucleotides matching TRBD1. Germline lookup yields CDR1 SGHTA and CDR2 FQGTGA. There are 18 residues in the CDR3. After removal of 0 bases from V and 3 bases from J, the junction contained 12 bases not matched to a gene. CDR3 in DNA: TGTGCCAGCAGCTTAACTTCCCGGACAGGGCAGAGGGACACTGAAGCTTTCTTT. Protein product: CASSLTSRTGQRDTEAFF.

This chain connects TRBV4-2 to TRBJ2-5; tentative D call: TRBD2 (5 bases). The ends were cut back, 1 base at V and 2 bases at J, with 14 bases in the middle. Germline V lookup: CDR1 LGHNA, CDR2 YNFKEQ. This CDR3 comprises 16 residues. The CDR3 DNA reads TGTGCCAGCAGCCAAGTATTGTCGGGGTGGCAAGAGACCCAGTACTTC. Amino acid sequence: CASSQVLSGWQETQYF.

The chain recombines TRBV28 with TRBJ1-2; TRBD1 agrees at 9 bases. The V and J ends lost 6 bases and 4 bases, in that order; junction bases with no gene match: 18. Germline V gene lookup returns CDR1 MDHEN and CDR2 SYDVKM. The CDR3 contains 18 residues. As DNA, the CDR3 is TGTGCCAGCAGGATCGTCGGGACAGGGCGTCTATCCCTCTATGGCTACACCTTC. This gives the protein CASRIVGTGRLSLYGYTF.

This clone was counted a few times. This chain uses TRBV19 with TRBJ1-5; 8 nucleotides line up with TRBD1. The CDR3 extends over 14 amino acids. The germline CDR1 and CDR2 sequences are LNHDA and SQIVND (reference sequence). Trimming at V came to 7 bases and at J to 3 bases, leaving 5 bases not matched to a gene. The CDR3 reads CASTDRGTNQPQHF. In DNA form, the CDR3 reads TGTGCCAGTACTGACAGGGGTACCAATCAGCCCCAGCATTTT.

This clone appeared a few times. V is TRBV23-1 and J is TRBJ1-2; D is possibly TRBD1 (5 bases). TRBV23-1 is marked as an open reading frame, function uncertain. The CDR3 extends over 13 amino acids. Trimming removed 4 bases from V and 8 bases from J, with 14 bases in between. The CDR3 loop is CASSPGLGGGYTF. In DNA form, the CDR3 reads TGCGCCAGCAGTCCGGGACTCGGTGGGGGCTACACCTTC.

The chain has TRBV5-4 and TRBJ2-7, with D unresolved. From germline, CDR1 is SGHNT and CDR2 YYREEE (reference sequence). CDR3 length: 12 amino acids. Trimming stripped 0 bases from V and 2 bases from J, with 3 bases between. This CDR3 reads CASSLETYEQYF. CDR3 bases: TGTGCCAGCAGCTTGGAAACCTACGAGCAGTACTTC.

This rearrangement joins TRBV9 to TRBJ2-1, with no clear D. Germline lookup yields CDR1 SGDLS and CDR2 YYNGEE. Trimming took off 0 bases at V and 15 bases at J, with 16 bases between the two ends. CDR3 length equals 13 residues. CDR3 nucleotides: TGTGCCAGCAGCGTAGTGGCTTACCCTCCCTGGTTCTTC. Amino acid sequence: CASSVVAYPPWFF.

The chain uses TRBV6-1 and TRBJ1-2, with D maybe TRBD1 (5 bases). The V end lost 1 base, the J end lost 6 bases, and 18 bases lay between the germline ends. Germline V CDR1 and CDR2: MNHNS, SASEGT. The CDR3 runs to 16 residues. This CDR3 is CASSEVDTTGTDGYTF. The CDR3 DNA follows: TGTGCCAGCAGTGAAGTGGATACAACGGGGACCGATGGCTACACCTTC.

The V and J genes are TRBV12-5 and TRBJ2-2; TRBD2 agrees at 10 bases. The junction had 14 bases not matched to a gene; V was cut back by 5 bases and J by 5 bases. The V gene's germline CDR1 is LGHNT and CDR2 FRNRAP. The length of the CDR3 is 18 residues. CDR3: CASGVAAGPSGRTGELFF. In DNA form, the CDR3 reads TGTGCTAGTGGTGTTGCCGCTGGCCCTAGCGGGAGAACCGGGGAGCTGTTTTTT. Combining the CDR3 with reference TRBV12-5 and TRBJ2-2 gives the whole variable domain DARVTQTPRHKVTEMGQEVTMRCQPILGHNTVFWYRQTMMQGLELLAYFRNRAPLDDSGMPKDRFSAEMPDATLATLKIQPSEPRDSAVYFCASGVAAGPSGRTGELFFGEGSRLTVL.

This rearrangement joins TRBV2 to TRBJ1-2; no clear D. V was clipped by 5 bases and J by 3 bases, with 7 bases between them. The CDR3 extends over 12 amino acids. Germline CDR1 reads SNHLY; CDR2 reads FYNNEI. The CDR3 spells CASSLAYYGYTF. In DNA, the CDR3 is TGTGCCAGCAGTCTAGCTTACTATGGCTACACCTTC.

The chain has TRBV15 and TRBJ1-2; 12 bases are shared with TRBD1. From germline, CDR1 is LNHNV and CDR2 YYDKDF (reference sequence). J gave up 7 bases and V 5 bases, and 8 bases lay outside the gene matches. The CDR3 length is 15 residues. CDR3 residues: CATSALGQGAGGYTF. The CDR3, as DNA: TGTGCCACCAGCGCCCTGGGACAGGGGGCCGGTGGCTACACCTTC.

This clone was observed a few times. The CDR3 nucleotides read TGTGCCAGCAGTTTTAACAGCCTCTATGGCTACACCTTC. Its protein is CASSFNSLYGYTF. The V and J genes are TRBV28 and TRBJ1-2; D not certain. The V and J ends lost 3 bases and 4 bases respectively, with 9 bases between them. The CDR3 has 13 residues. Looked up from germline, CDR1 is MDHEN and CDR2 is SYDVKM.

This chain links TRBV5-1 with TRBJ2-7; D is ambiguous. Germline lookup yields CDR1 SGHRS and CDR2 YFSETQ. V lost 4 bases to trimming and J lost 2 bases, with 7 bases between them. The CDR3 extends over 12 amino acids. The CDR3: CASSPETYEQYF. CDR3 nucleotide sequence: TGCGCCAGCAGCCCGGAAACCTACGAGCAGTACTTC. The complete variable domain, with remaining parts taken from reference TRBV5-1 and TRBJ2-7, reads KAGVTQTPRYLIKTRGQQVTLSCSPISGHRSVSWYQQTPGQGLQFLFEYFSETQRNKGNFPGRFSGRQFSNSRSEMNVSTLELGDSALYLCASSPETYEQYFGPGTRLTVT.

There are a few counts of this clone. V is TRBV9 and J is TRBJ2-1; D call uncertain. The CDR3 runs 12 residues. Germline V CDR1 and CDR2: SGDLS, YYNGEE. Trimming removed 5 bases at V and 1 base at J, with 4 bases between. CDR3: CASRGSYNEQFF. The CDR3 nucleotides read TGTGCCAGCAGGGGATCCTACAATGAGCAGTTCTTC.

A remark on this clone: Other DNA sequences in this sample translate to the same CDR3. The V gene is TRBV14, the J gene TRBJ1-2; D is unclear. CDR3 length equals 12 residues. Germline V gene lookup returns CDR1 SGHDN and CDR2 FVKESK. Deletions cut 1 base from V and 5 bases from J, with 5 bases between. This chain's CDR3 is CASSQGGYGYTF. CDR3 nucleotide sequence: TGTGCCAGCAGCCAAGGCGGGTATGGCTACACCTTC.

This clone was seen more than once but under ten times. V gene TRBV5-1 combines with J gene TRBJ1-6; 7 bases map to TRBD1. The V gene's germline CDR1 is SGHRS and CDR2 YFSETQ. CDR3 length: 15 residues. J lost 7 bases, V lost 0 bases, and 4 bases had no gene match. For the CDR3, the DNA is TGCGCCAGCAGCTTGGGATGGACAGGCAATTCACCCCTCCACTTT. Translation gives CASSLGWTGNSPLHF. The full variable domain, completed using reference TRBV5-1 and TRBJ1-6, is KAGVTQTPRYLIKTRGQQVTLSCSPISGHRSVSWYQQTPGQGLQFLFEYFSETQRNKGNFPGRFSGRQFSNSRSEMNVSTLELGDSALYLCASSLGWTGNSPLHFGNGTRLTVT.

This chain links TRBV4-1 with TRBJ1-3; 10 bases agree with TRBD1. CDR1 is MGHRA, CDR2 YSYEKL, per germline. The CDR3 has 17 amino acids. Unmatched junction bases numbered 8, after V lost 1 base and J lost 5 bases. The CDR3 region is CASSQGQGASSRNTIYF. The CDR3 DNA reads TGCGCCAGCAGCCAAGGACAGGGGGCCTCCTCGAGAAACACCATATATTTT.

The chain has TRBV7-2 and TRBJ2-7, with D unresolved. Between the trimmed V and J ends, which lost 5 bases and 2 bases, there was a span of 7 bases. The germline V gene has CDR1 SGHTA and CDR2 FQGNSA. There are 12 residues in the CDR3. Here the CDR3 reads CASSRTTYEQYF. The CDR3 bases are TGTGCCAGCAGCCGAACTACCTACGAGCAGTACTTC.

The CDR3 region is CSVESGSGANVLTF. As DNA, the CDR3 is TGCAGCGTTGAAAGCGGGTCTGGGGCCAACGTCCTGACTTTC. This chain uses TRBV29-1 with TRBJ2-6, with D possibly matching TRBD2 (6 bases). CDR3 length: 14 amino acids. The germline V gene has CDR1 SQVTM and CDR2 ANQGSEA. Deletions cut 2 bases from V and 1 base from J, with 6 bases between.

This rearrangement joins TRBV7-6 to TRBJ1-5; a possible D gene is TRBD1 (5 bases). This CDR3 is 14 amino acids long. The V end lost 0 bases, the J end lost 5 bases, and 8 bases lay between the germline ends. Germline lookup yields CDR1 SGHVS and CDR2 FNYEAQ. CDR3 bases: TGTGCCAGCAGCTTAGCAGGGGTCGATCAGCCCCAGCATTTT. Residues: CASSLAGVDQPQHF.

The chain is built from TRBV6-5 and TRBJ2-2; no definite D call. The CDR3 totals 15 residues. V lost 0 bases to trimming and J lost 5 bases, with 10 bases between them. The germline V gene encodes CDR1 MNHEY and CDR2 SVGAGI. The CDR3: CASSYSKVGTGELFF. For the CDR3, the DNA is TGTGCCAGCAGTTACTCGAAAGTAGGGACCGGGGAGCTGTTTTTT.

There are a few counts of this clone. This rearrangement joins TRBV20-1 to TRBJ1-1; no firm D call. The CDR3 length is 10 residues. Trimming shortened V by 0 bases and J by 11 bases, and 7 bases separated the two germline ends. Per the germline V gene, CDR1 is DFQATT and CDR2 is SNEGSKA (reference sequence). Here the CDR3 DNA reads TGCAGTGCTAGAGAGGTGAGGGCTTTCTTT. Protein product: CSAREVRAFF.

This clone was seen more than once but under ten times. The chain has TRBV4-3 and TRBJ1-1; D gene unclear. The germline CDR1 and CDR2 sequences are LGHNA and YSLEER. CDR3 length: 16 residues. V gave up 3 bases and J gave up 1 base, with 15 bases separating them. CDR3 sequence: CASSQPRETSNTEAFF. In DNA, the CDR3 is TGCGCCAGCAGCCAGCCTCGGGAGACTTCGAACACTGAAGCTTTCTTT.

The V and J genes are TRBV28 and TRBJ1-2; TRBD1 agrees at 7 bases. This CDR3 has 15 residues. CDR1 and CDR2 (germline): MDHEN, SYDVKM. The V and J ends lost 4 bases and 2 bases, in that order; junction bases with no gene match: 7. This chain's CDR3 is CASSSPRTGNYGYTF. DNA for the CDR3: TGTGCCAGCAGTTCACCCAGGACAGGAAACTATGGCTACACCTTC.

There are a few counts of this clone. The chain has TRBV7-2 and TRBJ2-7; unclear D gene. This CDR3 comprises 14 residues. V gave up 1 base and J gave up 4 bases, with 11 bases separating them. CDR1 is SGHTA, CDR2 FQGNSA, per germline. In DNA form, the CDR3 reads TGTGCCAGCAGCTTAGTAGACACTCAATACGAGCAGTACTTC. It translates to CASSLVDTQYEQYF. Drawing the rest from reference TRBV7-2 and TRBJ2-7, the complete variable domain is GAGVSQSPSNKVTEKGKDVELRCDPISGHTALYWYRQSLGQGLEFLIYFQGNSAPDKSGLPSDRFSAERTGGSVSTLTIQRTQQEDSAVYLCASSLVDTQYEQYFGPGTRLTVT.